This T cell receptor (beta chain) stems from a study of T cells in Graves' hyperthyroidism and ophthalmopathy. Study findings and constraints: A median 6.5 months before onset, the model predicted ophthalmopathy. Also found in blood were most expanded thyroid clonotypes above 0.001.

RNA transcripts served as the template for amplifying TCR beta CDR3 regions. The HTBI set primed first-round TCR CDR3 RT-PCR. TCRdb called the multiplex PCR reads again in MiXCR, with one record for every CDR3 protein. The sample lists about 620,000 distinct CDR3 sequences, roughly 16% occurring once. A note on this clonotype: Its antigen is unidentified. Compared with germline, one end of the junction differs, possibly owing to a read error.

Investigators excluded patients with uncontrolled infection, other autoimmune disease, pregnancy or lactation. Each diagnosis was grounded in clinical symptoms, serum thyroxine and TRAb, thyroid ultrasound, and orbital computed tomography. This CDR3 is 13 amino acids long. Germline assignment: CDR1 SGHVS and CDR2 FNYEAQ. The sequencing input was blood. The clonotype was recovered from a woman aged 25-40 years with Graves' hyperthyroidism. The V gene is TRBV7-6, the J gene TRBJ2-5, with 7 nucleotides matching TRBD1. The chain's CDR3 is CAGSLNRGETQYF. CDR3 coding DNA: TGTGCCGGCAGCTTAAACAGGGGAGAGACCCAGTACTTC.